These 16 T cell receptor beta chains came from one sample sequenced in a study of blood T cell repertoires in COVID-19. The table came from immunoSEQ multiplex PCR; TCRdb's copy has only in-frame clones and leaves some out. The sample has fewer than 250,000 clones, around nine tenths seen once. The sample taken for sequencing was peripheral blood. The receptor set was obtained from a middle-aged man with acute or convalescent COVID-19.

V is TRBV5-1 and J is TRBJ2-3; possible D gene TRBD2, 6 bases. V lost 9 bases and J lost 0, with 17 bases in between. The CDR3 totals 15 residues. Germline V gene lookup returns CDR1 SGHRS and CDR2 YFSETQ. CDR3 DNA: TGCGCCACCACCGGTAGCGGCGCGAGCACAGATACGCAGTATTTT. Protein sequence: CATTGSGASTDTQYF.

The chain joins TRBV18 to TRBJ2-5; D is perhaps TRBD2 (7 bases). V lost 3 bases and J 5 bases, leaving 19 bases between the germline ends. Germline CDR1 is KGHSH and CDR2 is LQKENI. The CDR3 is made up of 16 amino acids. The chain's CDR3 is CASSPGGPETWETQYF. The CDR3 DNA reads as TGTGCCAGCTCACCGGGGGGGCCCGAGACGTGGGAGACCCAGTACTTC.

The CDR3 bases are TGTGCCAGTAGGCCGGGGGCTGGAAACACCATATATTTT. It specifies CASRPGAGNTIYF. The J gene is TRBJ1-3, the V gene TRBV19, with D perhaps TRBD1 (5 bases). The CDR3 contains 13 residues. Trimming cost V 6 bases and J 2 bases, with 8 bases left between them. Germline assignment: CDR1 LNHDA and CDR2 SQIVND (reference sequence).

The J gene is TRBJ2-1, the V gene TRBV5-1, with D perhaps matching TRBD1 (6 bases). The V gene lost 3 bases and the J gene lost 5 bases, with 9 bases spanning the gap. The CDR3 runs 13 residues. Per the germline V gene, CDR1 is SGHRS and CDR2 is YFSETQ. DNA for the CDR3: TGCGCCAGCAGCTGGACAGTTGACAATGAGCAGTTCTTC. Protein product: CASSWTVDNEQFF.

The gene calls are TRBV11-2 and TRBJ2-7; no definite D call. Trimming stripped 1 base from V and 3 bases from J, with 13 bases between. Per the germline V gene, CDR1 is SGHAT and CDR2 is FQNNGV. This CDR3 is built from 15 residues. The chain's CDR3 is CASSLVSSIDYEQYF. CDR3 sequence (DNA): TGTGCCAGCAGCTTAGTTTCTAGTATAGACTACGAGCAGTACTTC.

The chain links TRBV9 to TRBJ2-3, with TRBD2 matching over 10 bases. The germline V gene has CDR1 SGDLS and CDR2 YYNGEE. CDR3 length equals 15 residues. Trimming cost V 1 base and J 4 bases; bases outside gene matches: 3. The CDR3 sequence: CASSVQAGGADTQYF. The DNA of the CDR3 is TGTGCCAGCAGCGTACAAGCGGGAGGGGCAGATACGCAGTATTTT. Full variable domain (missing parts from reference TRBV9 and TRBJ2-3): DSGVTQTPKHLITATGQRVTLRCSPRSGDLSVYWYQQSLDQGLQFLIQYYNGEERAKGNILERFSAQQFPDLHSELNLSSLELGDSALYFCASSVQAGGADTQYFGPGTRLTVL.

The gene calls are TRBV4-2 and TRBJ2-6; 8 nucleotides agree with TRBD1. CDR3 length equals 17 residues. CDR1 is LGHNA and CDR2 is YNFKEQ in the germline V gene. Unmatched junction bases numbered 7, after V lost 2 bases and J lost 4 bases. This CDR3 reads CASSQTDRGAGANVLTF. As DNA, the CDR3 is TGTGCCAGCAGCCAAACCGACAGGGGCGCAGGGGCCAACGTCCTGACTTTC.

The chain employs TRBV6-2 or TRBV6-3 and TRBJ2-5; 7 bases are shared with TRBD2. V lost 5 bases and J lost 5; bases outside the gene matches: 8. Germline-derived CDR1 and CDR2 are MNHEY and SVGEGT. The CDR3 loop spans 14 amino acids. The CDR3 spells CASSRDSRGETQYF. The CDR3 DNA follows: TGTGCCAGCAGTCGGGACTCGCGGGGGGAGACCCAGTACTTC.

As to this clone: Other DNA variants within this sample encode the same CDR3. This chain connects TRBV5-1 to TRBJ1-1, with D tentatively TRBD1 (6 bases). CDR1 and CDR2 from the germline V gene are SGHRS and YFSETQ. V was clipped by 0 bases and J by 3 bases, with 15 bases between them. The length of the CDR3 is 16 residues. The CDR3 spells CASSLEGGRGDTEAFF. In DNA form, the CDR3 reads TGCGCCAGCAGCTTGGAGGGGGGGCGCGGGGACACTGAAGCTTTCTTT.

This sequence joins TRBV28 and TRBJ2-2, with TRBD2 identical over 11 bases. The CDR3 extends over 17 amino acids. J was trimmed by 1 base and V by 2 bases; bases with no gene match: 3. CDR1 is MDHEN and CDR2 is SYDVKM in the germline V gene. CDR3 sequence reads: CASSLNSGRVNTGELFF. CDR3 nucleotide sequence: TGTGCCAGCAGTTTAAATAGCGGGAGGGTGAACACCGGGGAGCTGTTTTTT.

This rearrangement joins TRBV3-1 (or the pseudogene TRBV3-2) to TRBJ2-3, with D tentatively TRBD1 (5 bases). Germline assignment: CDR1 LGHDT and CDR2 YNNKEL (reference sequence). V was shortened by 2 bases and J by 2 bases, with 14 bases between the two germline ends. This CDR3 comprises 16 residues. CDR3 sequence reads: CASSQNVGVYTDTQYF. The CDR3 DNA reads as TGTGCCAGCAGCCAAAACGTAGGGGTATACACAGATACGCAGTATTTT.

The chain couples TRBV29-1 to TRBJ1-1, with 7 bases fitting TRBD1. This CDR3 spans 15 amino acids. CDR1 is SQVTM, CDR2 ANQGSEA, per germline. Losses at the gene ends were 4 bases for V and 1 base for J; bases not matched to a gene: 9. The CDR3 region is CSVVDRRISNTEAFF. The CDR3, as DNA: TGCAGCGTTGTGGACAGGAGAATTTCGAACACTGAAGCTTTCTTT.

The V call is TRBV11-2, the J call TRBJ2-4, with TRBD1 matching 8 bases. V lost 7 bases and J lost 0; bases outside the gene matches: 5. CDR1 is SGHAT and CDR2 is FQNNGV in the germline V gene. This CDR3 spans 15 amino acids. The CDR3 DNA reads as TGTGCCAGCACCCAGGGGGCCCTAGCCAAAAACATTCAGTACTTC. Protein sequence: CASTQGALAKNIQYF.

This rearrangement joins TRBV7-2 to TRBJ1-3; D possibly corresponds to TRBD1 (5 bases). Deletions cut 5 bases from V and 0 bases from J, with 11 bases between. The CDR3 totals 15 residues. From germline, CDR1 is SGHTA and CDR2 FQGNSA. CDR3: CASSPTGVSGNTIYF. The DNA of the CDR3 is TGTGCCAGCAGCCCAACAGGAGTCTCTGGAAACACCATATATTTT.

In its sample, this clone was seen once. This chain joins TRBV7-6 and TRBJ2-2; the D gene is possibly TRBD2 (6 bases). This CDR3 region has 14 residues. Germline V gene sequence: CDR1 SGHVS, CDR2 FNYEAQ. Between the trimmed V and J ends, which lost 5 bases and 5 bases, there was a span of 12 bases. CDR3 in amino acids: CASSPRDFTGELFF. The CDR3 DNA is TGTGCCAGCAGCCCAAGGGACTTTACCGGGGAGCTGTTTTTT.

The chain joins TRBV7-9 to TRBJ2-5; 9 bases are a match to TRBD1. The CDR3 length is 15 residues. The V and J ends lost 4 bases and 4 bases, in that order; junction bases with no gene match: 7. Germline V gene lookup returns CDR1 SEHNR and CDR2 FQNEAQ (reference sequence). This CDR3 is CASSSGTGRRETQYF. CDR3 in DNA: TGTGCCAGCAGCTCGGGGACAGGGAGGAGAGAGACCCAGTACTTC.